This entry lists 6 T cell receptor beta chains sequenced from one sample in a study of blood T cell repertoires in COVID-19. Repertoires were generated with immunoSEQ multiplex PCR, while TCRdb's copy carries only in-frame clones and drops some. The sample carries about 190,000 clones, 84% recorded once. The sample taken for sequencing was peripheral blood. These receptors originate from an older woman with active or convalescent COVID-19.

This rearrangement joins TRBV5-4 to TRBJ2-7; maybe TRBD2 (6 bases). The length of the CDR3 is 15 residues. Germline CDR1 is SGHNT and CDR2 is YYREEE (reference sequence). V lost 4 bases and J 0 bases, leaving 14 bases between the germline ends. The DNA of the CDR3 is TGTGCCAGCAGCCCCTTAGCGGATAGCTCCTACGAGCAGTACTTC. Protein sequence: CASSPLADSSYEQYF.

The gene calls are TRBV11-2 and TRBJ2-7, with 7 bases lining up with TRBD1. Germline V lookup: CDR1 SGHAT, CDR2 FQNNGV. The junction had 6 bases not matched to a gene; V was cut back by 4 bases and J by 3 bases. The CDR3 runs 14 residues. In nucleotides, the CDR3 is TGTGCCAGCAGCTCCCGGGACAGTGACTACGAGCAGTACTTC. Translating it yields CASSSRDSDYEQYF.

This clone was seen a single time. The CDR3 nucleotides are TGTGCCAGCAGTGAGGGAAGCACAGATACGCAGTATTTT. Translating gives CASSEGSTDTQYF. The chain is built from TRBV9 and TRBJ2-3; perhaps TRBD2 as D (5 bases). The CDR3 is 13 residues long. From germline, CDR1 is SGDLS and CDR2 YYNGEE. V lost 5 bases, J lost 0 bases, and 7 bases lay in between. The variable domain in full, completed from reference TRBV9 and TRBJ2-3, reads DSGVTQTPKHLITATGQRVTLRCSPRSGDLSVYWYQQSLDQGLQFLIQYYNGEERAKGNILERFSAQQFPDLHSELNLSSLELGDSALYFCASSEGSTDTQYFGPGTRLTVL.

In regard to this clone: Germline and junction disagree at one end, which may indicate a read error. This chain uses TRBV7-7 with TRBJ2-1, with unresolved D. Germline CDR1 reads SSHAT; CDR2 reads FNYEAQ (reference sequence). The CDR3 has 13 residues. As DNA, the CDR3 is TGTGCTAGCAGCTTACGCTACGGTTATGAGCAGTTCTTC. This translates into CASSLRYGYEQFF.

Comments on this clone: The same CDR3 arises from other DNA sequences in this sample as well. The J gene is TRBJ2-7, the V gene TRBV5-1; 7 nucleotides align to TRBD2. CDR1 is SGHRS, CDR2 YFSETQ, per germline. The trim removed 4 bases at V and 4 bases at J, leaving 5 bases unmatched. This CDR3 spans 13 amino acids. The CDR3 protein is CASSPTSTYEQYF. The CDR3 DNA is TGCGCCAGCAGCCCGACTAGCACGTACGAGCAGTACTTC. Drawing the rest from reference TRBV5-1 and TRBJ2-7, the complete variable domain is KAGVTQTPRYLIKTRGQQVTLSCSPISGHRSVSWYQQTPGQGLQFLFEYFSETQRNKGNFPGRFSGRQFSNSRSEMNVSTLELGDSALYLCASSPTSTYEQYFGPGTRLTVT.

The gene calls are TRBV27 and TRBJ2-1; 12 bases line up with TRBD2. CDR1 MNHEY and CDR2 SMNVEV come from the germline V gene (reference sequence). CDR3 size: 20 residues. J was trimmed by 9 bases and V by 2 bases; bases with no gene match: 20. DNA of the CDR3: TGTGCCAGCAGTTTAAACCTAGCGGGAGGGCCCTTTCCCCCCGTAGGTGAGCAGTTCTTC. Protein: CASSLNLAGGPFPPVGEQFF.